This T cell receptor beta chain was sequenced for a study of identical twins. Germline CDR1 reads SGHTA; CDR2 reads FQGNSA. The CDR3 is 14 residues long. The V end lost 5 bases, the J end lost 2 bases, and 11 bases lay between the germline ends. Using its own MiXCR run on the 5' RACE reads, TCRdb lists one record per CDR3 protein. The table includes under 300,000 distinct CDR3 sequences, over 9.5% detected once. To note about this clonotype: The target antigen is unknown.

Findings and caveats of the study: Researchers caution that invariant MAIT and iNKT cells could partly confound zero-insertion analyses.

A further study also used this sample, focusing on yellow fever vaccine responses in identical twins.

The sequencing sample was made of memory (CD45RO+) T cells sorted from blood. This receptor was taken from a woman younger than 30 in good health. J is TRBJ2-3 and V is TRBV7-2; TRBD1 or TRBD2 may be the D gene (5 bases each). The CDR3 bases are TGTGCCAGCAGCCTAGTGGGGGTCACAGATACGCAGTATTTT. Residues: CASSLVGVTDTQYF. Looking up the rest from reference TRBV7-2 and TRBJ2-3 gives the full variable domain: GAGVSQSPSNKVTEKGKDVELRCDPISGHTALYWYRQSLGQGLEFLIYFQGNSAPDKSGLPSDRFSAERTGGSVSTLTIQRTQQEDSAVYLCASSLVGVTDTQYFGPGTRLTVL.